This paragraph covers one T cell receptor (beta chain) sequence. Its cognate antigen is unknown. The sample is drawn from a study of immune cell composition in non-small cell lung cancer. The normal lung sample lay at least 3 cm, and maximally far, from the tumour. Whole-study findings and limits: Clones >0.5% enriched in tumour were rarer in adenocarcinoma (approximately 33%) than squamous (approximately 80%). Shared sequences between tumour-reactive and dominant in vivo clones were not proven. Tumour TCR-beta clonality was not significantly tied to smoking pack-years.

The CDR3 is made up of 15 amino acids. The V end was cut by 4 bases, the J end by 4 bases, with 17 bases between. CDR1 SGHKS and CDR2 YYEKEE come from the germline V gene (reference sequence). Produced via immunoSEQ multiplex PCR; TCRdb's table is partial and in-frame only. The sample has around 2,400 clones, 70% to 85% seen once. The TCR sequence derives from a human donor with non-small cell lung cancer. The chain couples TRBV5-5 to TRBJ1-2; D gene uncertain. The sample comprised non-adjacent lung tissue. The CDR3 sequence is CASSPSPREGYGYTF. The CDR3 region has the DNA TGTGCCAGCAGCCCGTCGCCGAGGGAGGGCTATGGCTACACCTTC.